This entry lists 16 T cell receptor beta chains sequenced from one sample in a study of T cells in Graves' hyperthyroidism and ophthalmopathy. It was RNA transcripts that yielded the amplified TCR beta CDR3 regions. Carried out on the TCR CDR3, a first-round RT-PCR used the HTBI primer set. TCRdb fed the multiplex PCR reads into MiXCR, producing one record per CDR3 protein. This sample has about 250,000 distinct CDR3 sequences; approximately 25% occur once, and the top ten carry approximately 32%. The sequenced material came from blood. The receptors derive from a woman between 40 and 55 years old with Graves' ophthalmopathy.

This clonotype appeared many times. The rearrangement uses TRBV11-2 and TRBJ1-1; D not certain. Germline values: CDR1 SGHAT, CDR2 FQNNGV. Trimming left V 0 bases short and J 6 bases short, with 2 bases between. The CDR3 is 11 residues long. This chain's CDR3 is CASSLEAEAFF. CDR3 in DNA: TGTGCCAGCAGCTTAGAAGCTGAAGCTTTCTTT.

This clonotype was observed many times. V gene TRBV6-1 combines with J gene TRBJ2-1; a possible D gene is TRBD1 (6 bases). Germline CDR1 MNHNS, CDR2 SASEGT. V shed 7 bases and J shed 7 bases, with 20 bases lying between them. The CDR3 sequence is 15 residues long. The CDR3 is CASMISGTLRNEQFF. The CDR3 bases are TGTGCCAGCATGATTTCCGGGACACTGAGGAATGAGCAGTTCTTC.

The table lists this clonotype with many counts. V is TRBV29-1 and J is TRBJ2-5, with D possibly called TRBD1 or TRBD2 (5 bases each). The CDR3 has 13 amino acids. Trimming stripped 2 bases from V and 5 bases from J, with 12 bases between. Germline lookup yields CDR1 SQVTM and CDR2 ANQGSEA. This CDR3 reads CSVETVGDETQYF. In nucleotides, the CDR3 is TGCAGCGTTGAAACGGTAGGGGACGAGACCCAGTACTTC.

Ten or more counts support this clonotype. J is TRBJ2-4 and V is TRBV28, with TRBD1 matching over 9 bases. V lost 6 bases and J lost 0; bases outside the gene matches: 0. CDR1 and CDR2 from the germline V gene are MDHEN and SYDVKM. The length of the CDR3 is 14 residues. The CDR3 nucleotides read TGTGCCAGCAGGGGACAGGGAGCCAAAAACATTCAGTACTTC. Amino acid sequence: CASRGQGAKNIQYF.

This clonotype showed up many times. The chain links TRBV7-2 to TRBJ2-7, with a tentative D call TRBD2 (5 bases). V gave up 1 base and J gave up 3 bases, with 10 bases separating them. This CDR3 has 14 residues. In germline, CDR1 is SGHTA, CDR2 FQGNSA. This CDR3 is CASSLGGGYYEQYF. The CDR3 DNA is TGTGCCAGCAGCTTAGGAGGCGGGTACTACGAGCAGTACTTC.

This clonotype was found many times. The J gene is TRBJ1-2, the V gene TRBV11-2; D remains unclear. Per the germline V gene, CDR1 is SGHAT and CDR2 is FQNNGV. Trimming pared 1 base from V and 2 bases from J, leaving 17 bases between. The CDR3 contains 17 residues. The CDR3 coding sequence is TGTGCCAGCAGCTTAGTCATGGGCGGGCAGAACAACTATGGCTACACCTTC. It encodes CASSLVMGGQNNYGYTF.

This clonotype was counted at least ten times. This rearrangement joins TRBV4-2 to TRBJ2-7, with 9 bases that match TRBD1. Per germline, CDR1 LGHNA and CDR2 YNFKEQ. Trimming at V came to 3 bases and at J to 5 bases, leaving 11 bases not matched to a gene. CDR3 length: 16 amino acids. The CDR3 sequence: CASSQAGTGNLDEQYF. The CDR3 DNA is TGTGCCAGCAGCCAGGCCGGGACAGGGAACCTAGACGAGCAGTACTTC.

The chain recombines TRBV6-1 with TRBJ2-7, with 8 bases identical to TRBD1. J gave up 8 bases and V 6 bases, and 6 bases lay outside the gene matches. This CDR3 contains 12 residues. The germline gives CDR1 MNHNS, CDR2 SASEGT. The CDR3: CASRGQGGQQYF. The CDR3 bases are TGTGCCAGCAGAGGACAGGGAGGCCAGCAGTACTTC.

Ten or more counts support this clonotype. The chain joins TRBV6-5 to TRBJ1-1, with D perhaps TRBD1 (6 bases). This CDR3 spans 14 amino acids. V lost 6 bases and J lost 4, with 15 bases in between. Germline CDR1 reads MNHEY; CDR2 reads SVGAGI. The CDR3 sequence: CASRSGGGFTEAFF. The CDR3 DNA follows: TGTGCCAGCAGGTCGGGGGGCGGCTTCACTGAAGCTTTCTTT.

This chain uses TRBV7-8 with TRBJ2-5; 13 positions match TRBD2. This CDR3 contains 15 residues. The V and J ends lost 4 bases and 5 bases, in that order; junction bases with no gene match: 4. CDR1 and CDR2 from the germline V gene are SGHVS and FQNEAQ. The CDR3 region has the DNA TGTGCCAGCAGCTCACCGACTAGCGGGGGGGAGACCCAGTACTTC. Translating it yields CASSSPTSGGETQYF. The full variable domain, its missing parts supplied by reference TRBV7-8 and TRBJ2-5, is GAGVSQSPRYKVAKRGQDVALRCDPISGHVSLFWYQQALGQGPEFLTYFQNEAQLDKSGLPSDRFFAERPEGSVSTLKIQRTQQEDSAVYLCASSSPTSGGETQYFGPGTRLLVL.

This clonotype was detected many times. CDR3 sequence (DNA): TGTGCCAGCAGCTGGCCTAGCGGGAGCTCCTACAATGAGCAGTTCTTC. This encodes CASSWPSGSSYNEQFF. The V gene is TRBV7-2, the J gene TRBJ2-1; 10 bases agree with TRBD2. The CDR3 has 16 residues. Germline loops: CDR1 SGHTA, CDR2 FQGNSA. J gave up 0 bases and V 4 bases, and 3 bases lay outside the gene matches.

The rearrangement joins TRBV9 to TRBJ1-3, with TRBD1 identical over 7 bases. From germline, CDR1 is SGDLS and CDR2 YYNGEE. CDR3 length equals 15 residues. After removal of 4 bases from V and 2 bases from J, the junction contained 6 bases not matched to a gene. CDR3 nucleotide sequence: TGTGCCAGCAGCCTCACCGACAGGGCTGGAAACACCATATATTTT. Residues: CASSLTDRAGNTIYF.

This clonotype was counted ten times or more. The gene calls are TRBV29-1 and TRBJ2-1, with 12 bases identical to TRBD2. The CDR3 runs 16 residues. Looked up from germline, CDR1 is SQVTM and CDR2 is ANQGSEA. After removal of 0 bases from V and 5 bases from J, the junction contained 5 bases not matched to a gene. The CDR3 here is CSVEELAGGGDNEQFF. DNA for the CDR3: TGCAGCGTTGAAGAACTAGCGGGAGGAGGCGACAATGAGCAGTTCTTC.

This clonotype was detected many times. The rearrangement uses TRBV24-1 and TRBJ2-5; 9 bases are shared with TRBD2. Germline V CDR1 and CDR2: KGHDR, SFDVKD. V gave up 1 base and J gave up 3 bases; unmatched junction bases: 11. The CDR3 extends over 18 amino acids. The CDR3 DNA is TGTGCCACCAGTGATTTTTCGCGGGGGGGACTAGCAGAAGAGACCCAGTACTTC. It specifies CATSDFSRGGLAEETQYF.

This clonotype was picked up many times. The chain joins TRBV10-3 to TRBJ2-7; no definite D call. CDR1 ENHRY and CDR2 SYGVKD come from the germline V gene. The CDR3 has 13 amino acids. The V end lost 4 bases, the J end lost 2 bases, and 9 bases lay between the germline ends. This CDR3 reads CAISGGSTYEQYF. The CDR3 coding sequence is TGTGCCATCAGTGGCGGTTCTACCTACGAGCAGTACTTC.

In this sample, this clonotype turned up many times. This chain connects TRBV5-4 to TRBJ2-5, with D unclear. Per germline, CDR1 SGHNT and CDR2 YYREEE (reference sequence). V gave up 2 bases and J gave up 4 bases, with 12 bases separating them. The length of the CDR3 is 14 residues. The DNA for the CDR3 is TGTGCCAGCAGCTTTGGTCCCGGCAGAGAGACCCAGTACTTC. Amino acid sequence: CASSFGPGRETQYF.